This TCR beta chain was sequenced in a study of blood T cell repertoires in COVID-19. Assay used: immunoSEQ multiplex PCR; TCRdb lists only in-frame clones, some missing. The sample includes 650,000 to 800,000 clones, 90% of them seen just once. CDR1 and CDR2 from the germline V gene are MDHEN and SYDVKM. The trim removed 5 bases at V and 1 base at J, leaving 13 bases unmatched. This CDR3 is 19 amino acids long. The V and J genes are TRBV28 and TRBJ2-6; 8 bases are a match to TRBD2. This receptor was taken from a woman under 30 with acute or convalescent COVID-19. Source material: peripheral blood. The CDR3, as DNA: TGTGCCAGCAGTCCGCCCGGGGGGGCTAGGAGGTCTGGGGCCAACGTCCTGACTTTC. It is translated as CASSPPGGARRSGANVLTF.